One and the same sample provided the 12 T cell receptor beta chains below, sequenced in a study of identical twins. Each CDR3 protein gets one entry after TCRdb re-called the 5' RACE reads with MiXCR. The data hold about 530,000 distinct CDR3 sequences, with around 24% observed a single time. This sample also appeared in a second study, on yellow fever vaccine responses in identical twins.

Source material: CD4+ T cells sorted from blood. Receptor source: a woman between 18 and 29 years old in good health.

This clonotype was recorded a few times. The chain combines TRBV4-1 with TRBJ2-3; maybe TRBD2 (6 bases). Germline CDR1 is MGHRA and CDR2 is YSYEKL. Trimming took off 4 bases at V and 2 bases at J, with 13 bases between the two ends. The CDR3 is 15 residues long. The CDR3 protein is CASSLMGLNTDTQYF. CDR3 nucleotide sequence: TGCGCCAGCAGCCTTATGGGACTCAACACAGATACGCAGTATTTT.

The genes are TRBV9 and TRBJ2-1; tentative D call: TRBD2 (6 bases). The CDR3 is made up of 15 amino acids. V dropped 0 bases and J dropped 9 bases, with 16 bases sitting between them. The germline gives CDR1 SGDLS, CDR2 YYNGEE. Written as DNA, the CDR3 is TGTGCCAGCAGCGTAGATTGGCGGGATAAAAGTGAGCAGTTCTTC. It yields the protein CASSVDWRDKSEQFF.

Notes on this clonotype: The germline gene is not matched at one end of the junction; a read error may be the cause. This chain joins TRBV12-3 or TRBV12-4 and TRBJ2-2; possible D gene TRBD2, 7 bases. The CDR3 sequence is 13 residues long. CDR3 region: CAGRGGARGELFF. The CDR3 nucleotides are TGTGCCGGCAGAGGGGGGGCCCGCGGGGAGCTGTTTTTT.

The chain is built from TRBV9 and TRBJ2-1; D is perhaps TRBD2 (6 bases). The length of the CDR3 is 16 residues. The V end lost 0 bases, the J end lost 5 bases, and 15 bases lay between the germline ends. Germline CDR1 SGDLS, CDR2 YYNGEE. The CDR3 here is CASSVEFGGAHNEQFF. The DNA for the CDR3 is TGTGCCAGCAGCGTAGAGTTCGGGGGTGCTCACAATGAGCAGTTCTTC.

This clonotype was seen a few times. V is TRBV12-3 or TRBV12-4 and J is TRBJ2-1; D not certain. Deletions cut 3 bases from V and 10 bases from J, with 16 bases between. The length of the CDR3 is 14 residues. The CDR3 coding sequence is TGTGCCAGCAGTTTTGTGACTCCCGTGGTGGAGCAGTTCTTC. It codes for CASSFVTPVVEQFF.

In DNA form, the CDR3 reads TGTGCCAGCTCAACCTCCTACGAGCAGTACGTC. Translating gives CASSTSYEQYV. The chain has TRBV18 and TRBJ2-7; D not certain. The CDR3 loop spans 11 amino acids. Deletions cut 5 bases from V and 0 bases from J, with 2 bases between. Germline values: CDR1 KGHSH, CDR2 LQKENI.

This clonotype has a single count. V and J are TRBV12-3 or TRBV12-4 and TRBJ2-1; 7 bases are shared with TRBD2. The junction had 7 bases not matched to a gene; V was cut back by 6 bases and J by 2 bases. The CDR3 spans 15 residues. The CDR3 loop is CASSYSGLAYNEQFF. The CDR3 bases are TGTGCCAGCAGCTACTCAGGACTAGCCTACAATGAGCAGTTCTTC.

Only a few counts were recorded for this clonotype. The genes are TRBV28 and TRBJ2-4; no firm D call. The germline V gene has CDR1 MDHEN and CDR2 SYDVKM. The CDR3 extends over 11 amino acids. With 7 bases removed from V and 8 bases from J, the gap between germline ends came to 9 bases. The CDR3 DNA is TGTGCCAGCACCCTAGTCGACATTCAGTACTTC. This sequence encodes CASTLVDIQYF. The complete variable domain, with remaining parts taken from reference TRBV28 and TRBJ2-4, reads DVKVTQSSRYLVKRTGEKVFLECVQDMDHENMFWYRQDPGLGLRLIYFSYDVKMKEKGDIPEGYSVSREKKERFSLILESASTNQTSMYLCASTLVDIQYFGAGTRLSVL.

In this sample, this clonotype turned up once. Here the CDR3 reads CASSVTSGGYEQFF. In DNA form, the CDR3 reads TGTGCCAGCAGTGTGACTAGCGGGGGCTATGAGCAGTTCTTC. The rearrangement uses TRBV6-1 and TRBJ2-1, with TRBD2 matching 12 bases. The CDR3 contains 14 residues. Trimming removed 4 bases from V and 8 bases from J; junction bases left unmatched: 3. Germline V gene lookup returns CDR1 MNHNS and CDR2 SASEGT.

The chain carries TRBV10-3 and TRBJ2-7; no clear D gene. The CDR3 has 13 residues. CDR1 and CDR2 (germline): ENHRY, SYGVKD. V lost 3 bases and J 7 bases, leaving 13 bases between the germline ends. The CDR3 coding sequence is TGTGCCATCAGTGAAAATTCCAAAGGGGAGCAGTACTTC. As protein: CAISENSKGEQYF.

This clonotype has more than one count but fewer than ten. The rearrangement joins TRBV7-9 to TRBJ2-1; 7 bases fit TRBD1. The CDR3 runs 17 residues. V shed 1 base, J shed 2 bases, and the junction held 8 bases outside the gene matches. CDR1 and CDR2 from the germline V gene are SEHNR and FQNEAQ (reference sequence). This chain's CDR3 is CASSLGRGWLTYNEQFF. In DNA, the CDR3 is TGTGCCAGCAGCTTAGGCAGGGGGTGGCTAACCTACAATGAGCAGTTCTTC.

This clonotype was counted at least ten times. The chain carries TRBV5-1 and TRBJ2-1; D may be TRBD2 (5 bases). The V gene lost 0 bases and the J gene lost 3 bases, with 13 bases spanning the gap. This CDR3 is built from 16 residues. Germline values: CDR1 SGHRS, CDR2 YFSETQ. CDR3 sequence: CASSLEGRTGYNEQFF. In DNA form, the CDR3 reads TGCGCCAGCAGCTTGGAGGGCAGGACTGGCTACAATGAGCAGTTCTTC.